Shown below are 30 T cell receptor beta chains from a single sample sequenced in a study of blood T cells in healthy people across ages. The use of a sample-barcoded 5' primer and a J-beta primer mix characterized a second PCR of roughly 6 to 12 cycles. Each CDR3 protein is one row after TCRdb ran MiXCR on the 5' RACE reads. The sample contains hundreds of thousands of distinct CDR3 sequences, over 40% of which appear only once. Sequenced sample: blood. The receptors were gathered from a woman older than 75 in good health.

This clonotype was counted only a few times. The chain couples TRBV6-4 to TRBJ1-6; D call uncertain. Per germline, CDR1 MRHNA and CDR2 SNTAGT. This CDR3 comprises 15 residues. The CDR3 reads CATSRAASSNSPLHF. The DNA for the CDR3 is TGTGCAACCTCAAGGGCGGCAAGTAGTAATTCACCCCTCCACTTT.

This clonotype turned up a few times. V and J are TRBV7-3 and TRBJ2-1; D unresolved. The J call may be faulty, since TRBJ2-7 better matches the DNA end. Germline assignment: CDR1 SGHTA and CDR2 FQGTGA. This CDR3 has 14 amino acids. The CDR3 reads CASSSHGPYNEQYF. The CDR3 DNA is TGTGCCAGCAGCTCTCACGGGCCATACAATGAGCAGTACTTC.

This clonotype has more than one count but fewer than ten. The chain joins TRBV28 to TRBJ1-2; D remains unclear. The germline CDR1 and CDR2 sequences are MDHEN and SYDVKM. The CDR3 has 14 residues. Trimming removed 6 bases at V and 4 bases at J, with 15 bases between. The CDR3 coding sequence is TGTGCCAGCAGCCCTGACTATCAGTCCTATGGCTACACCTTC. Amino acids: CASSPDYQSYGYTF.

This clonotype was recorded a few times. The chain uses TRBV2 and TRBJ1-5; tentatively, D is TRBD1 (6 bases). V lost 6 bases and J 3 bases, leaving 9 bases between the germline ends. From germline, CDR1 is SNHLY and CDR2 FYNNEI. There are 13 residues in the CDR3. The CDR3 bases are TGTGCCAGCAGAGGACAGCTCAATCAGCCCCAGCATTTT. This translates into CASRGQLNQPQHF.

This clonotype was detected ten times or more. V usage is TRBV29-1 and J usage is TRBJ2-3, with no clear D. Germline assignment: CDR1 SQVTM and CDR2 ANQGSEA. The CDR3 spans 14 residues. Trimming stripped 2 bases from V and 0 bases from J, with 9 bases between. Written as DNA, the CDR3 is TGCAGCGTTGAATGGGCAGCTAGCACAGATACGCAGTATTTT. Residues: CSVEWAASTDTQYF.

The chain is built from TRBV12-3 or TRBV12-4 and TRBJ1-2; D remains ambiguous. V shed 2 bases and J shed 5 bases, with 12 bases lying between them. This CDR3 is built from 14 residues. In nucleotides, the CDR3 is TGTGCCAGCAGTTTAAGAGAGGGCCTATATGGCTACACCTTC. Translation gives CASSLREGLYGYTF.

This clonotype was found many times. The CDR3 sequence: CASSSYDTDTQYF. The CDR3 bases are TGTGCCAGCAGTTCTTATGACACAGATACGCAGTATTTT. The chain uses TRBV12-3 or TRBV12-4 and TRBJ2-3; D is ambiguous. This CDR3 is built from 13 residues. Trimming shortened V by 4 bases and J by 2 bases, and 7 bases separated the two germline ends.

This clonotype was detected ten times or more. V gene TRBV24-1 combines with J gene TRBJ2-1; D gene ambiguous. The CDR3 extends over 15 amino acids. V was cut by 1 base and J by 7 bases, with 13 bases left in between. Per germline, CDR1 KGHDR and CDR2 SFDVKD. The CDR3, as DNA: TGTGCCACCAGTGATTTACCCGGTCTGGGGAATGAGCAGTTCTTC. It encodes CATSDLPGLGNEQFF.

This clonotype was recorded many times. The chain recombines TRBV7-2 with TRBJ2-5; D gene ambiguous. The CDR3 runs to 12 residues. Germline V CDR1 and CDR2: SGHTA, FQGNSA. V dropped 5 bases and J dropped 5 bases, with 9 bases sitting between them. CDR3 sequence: CASSLVRETQYF. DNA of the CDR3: TGTGCCAGCAGCCTGGTTCGGGAGACCCAGTACTTC.

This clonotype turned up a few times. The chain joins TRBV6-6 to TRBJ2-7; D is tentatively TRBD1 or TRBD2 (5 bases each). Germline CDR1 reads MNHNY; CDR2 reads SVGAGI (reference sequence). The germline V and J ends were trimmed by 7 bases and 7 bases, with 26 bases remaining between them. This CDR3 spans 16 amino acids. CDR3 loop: CASTTGLLVAYNEQYF. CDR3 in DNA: TGTGCCAGCACCACGGGGCTTCTGGTGGCCTACAATGAGCAGTACTTC.

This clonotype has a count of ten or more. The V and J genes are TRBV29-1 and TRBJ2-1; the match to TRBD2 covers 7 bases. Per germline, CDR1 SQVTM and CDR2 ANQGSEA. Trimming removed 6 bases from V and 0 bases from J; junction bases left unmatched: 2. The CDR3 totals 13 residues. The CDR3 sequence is CSVREASYNEQFF. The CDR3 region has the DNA TGCAGCGTACGGGAGGCCTCCTACAATGAGCAGTTCTTC.

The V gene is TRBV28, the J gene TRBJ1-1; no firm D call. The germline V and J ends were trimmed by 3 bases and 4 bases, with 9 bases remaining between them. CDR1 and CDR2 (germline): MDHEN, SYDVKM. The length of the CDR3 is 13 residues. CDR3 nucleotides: TGTGCCAGCAGTTTTGTCTCGGGCACTGAAGCTTTCTTT. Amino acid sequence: CASSFVSGTEAFF.

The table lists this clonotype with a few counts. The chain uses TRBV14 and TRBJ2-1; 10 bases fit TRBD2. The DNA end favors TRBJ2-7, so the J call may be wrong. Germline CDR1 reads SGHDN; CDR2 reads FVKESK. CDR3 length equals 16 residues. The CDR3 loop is CASSLHVAGGYNEQYF. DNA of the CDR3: TGTGCCAGCAGCCTTCACGTAGCGGGAGGCTACAATGAGCAGTACTTC.

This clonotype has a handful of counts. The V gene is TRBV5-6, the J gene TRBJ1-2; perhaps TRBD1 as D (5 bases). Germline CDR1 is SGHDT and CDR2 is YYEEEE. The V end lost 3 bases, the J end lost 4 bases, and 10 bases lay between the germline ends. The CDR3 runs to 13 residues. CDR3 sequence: CASSSVGTYGYTF. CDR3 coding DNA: TGTGCCAGCAGCTCCGTCGGGACCTATGGCTACACCTTC.

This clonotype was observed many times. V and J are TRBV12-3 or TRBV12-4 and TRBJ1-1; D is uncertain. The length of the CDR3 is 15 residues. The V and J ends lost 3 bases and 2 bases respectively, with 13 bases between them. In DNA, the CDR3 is TGTGCCAGCAGTTTGATCCTCGGGAGTAACACTGAAGCTTTCTTT. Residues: CASSLILGSNTEAFF.

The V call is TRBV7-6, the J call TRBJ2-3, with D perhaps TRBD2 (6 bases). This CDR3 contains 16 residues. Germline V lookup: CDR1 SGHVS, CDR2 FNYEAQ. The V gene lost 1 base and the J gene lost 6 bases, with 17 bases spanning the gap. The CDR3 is CASSLGATIRGDTQYF. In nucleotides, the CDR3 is TGTGCCAGCAGCTTAGGGGCAACGATTCGGGGGGATACGCAGTATTTT.

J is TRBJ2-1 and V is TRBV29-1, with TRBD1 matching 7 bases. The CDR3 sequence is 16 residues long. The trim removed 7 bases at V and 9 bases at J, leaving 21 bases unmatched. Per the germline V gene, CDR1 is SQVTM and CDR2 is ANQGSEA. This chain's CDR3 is CSAPCPGQPAESEQFF. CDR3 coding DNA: TGCAGCGCCCCTTGTCCGGGACAGCCAGCCGAGAGTGAGCAGTTCTTC.

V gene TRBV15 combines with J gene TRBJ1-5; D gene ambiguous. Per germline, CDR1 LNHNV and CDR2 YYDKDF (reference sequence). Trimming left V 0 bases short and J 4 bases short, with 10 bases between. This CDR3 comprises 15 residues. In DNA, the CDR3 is TGTGCCACCAGCAGAGATAGGGTAATTAATCAGCCCCAGCATTTT. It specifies CATSRDRVINQPQHF.

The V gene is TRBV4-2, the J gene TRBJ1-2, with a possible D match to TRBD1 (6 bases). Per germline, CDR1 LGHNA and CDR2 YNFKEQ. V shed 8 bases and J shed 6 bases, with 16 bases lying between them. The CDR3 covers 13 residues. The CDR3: CASRLAGANGYTF. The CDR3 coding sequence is TGTGCCAGCCGACTGGCAGGGGCAAATGGCTACACCTTC.

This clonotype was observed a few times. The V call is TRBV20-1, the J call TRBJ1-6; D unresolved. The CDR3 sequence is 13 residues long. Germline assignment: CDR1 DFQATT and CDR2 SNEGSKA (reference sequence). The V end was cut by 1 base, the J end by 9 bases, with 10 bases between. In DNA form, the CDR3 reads TGCAGTGCTAGAGTTAGGGCTATTTCACCCCTCCACTTT. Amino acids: CSARVRAISPLHF.

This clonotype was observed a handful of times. CDR3: CSVPLGGAQAFF. In DNA, the CDR3 is TGCAGCGTCCCCCTAGGGGGGGCCCAAGCTTTCTTT. The chain couples TRBV29-1 to TRBJ1-1; the D gene is possibly TRBD1 (6 bases). The CDR3 is made up of 12 amino acids. The V and J ends lost 6 bases and 9 bases respectively, with 17 bases between them. Looked up from germline, CDR1 is SQVTM and CDR2 is ANQGSEA.

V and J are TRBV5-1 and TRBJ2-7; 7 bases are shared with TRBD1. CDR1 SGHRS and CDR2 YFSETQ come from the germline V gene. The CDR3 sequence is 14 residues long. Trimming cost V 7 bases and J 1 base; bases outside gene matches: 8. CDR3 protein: CASGDSASSYEQYF. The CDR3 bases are TGCGCCAGCGGGGACAGCGCTAGTTCCTACGAGCAGTACTTC.

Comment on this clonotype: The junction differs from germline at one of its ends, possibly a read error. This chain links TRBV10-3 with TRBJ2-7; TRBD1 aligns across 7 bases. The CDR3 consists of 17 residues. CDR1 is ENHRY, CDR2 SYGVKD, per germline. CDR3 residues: CATSITGAISSYNEQYF. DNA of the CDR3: TGTGCCACCAGTATTACAGGGGCTATCAGCTCCTACAATGAGCAGTACTTC.

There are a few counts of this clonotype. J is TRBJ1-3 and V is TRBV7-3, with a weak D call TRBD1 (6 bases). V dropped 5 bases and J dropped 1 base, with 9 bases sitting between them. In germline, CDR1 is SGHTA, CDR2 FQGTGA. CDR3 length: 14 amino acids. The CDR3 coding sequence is TGTGCCAGCAGCCTTACAGGGTCTGGAAACACCATATATTTT. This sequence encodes CASSLTGSGNTIYF. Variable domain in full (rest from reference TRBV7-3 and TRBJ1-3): GAGVSQTPSNKVTEKGKYVELRCDPISGHTALYWYRQSLGQGPEFLIYFQGTGAADDSGLPNDRFFAVRPEGSVSTLKIQRTERGDSAVYLCASSLTGSGNTIYFGEGSWLTVV.

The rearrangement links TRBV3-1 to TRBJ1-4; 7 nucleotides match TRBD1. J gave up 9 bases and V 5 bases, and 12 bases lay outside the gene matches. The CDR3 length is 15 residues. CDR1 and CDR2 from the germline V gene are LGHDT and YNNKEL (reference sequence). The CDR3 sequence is CASSDGQAVRQKLFF. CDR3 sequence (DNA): TGTGCCAGCAGCGACGGACAGGCGGTTCGTCAAAAACTGTTTTTT.

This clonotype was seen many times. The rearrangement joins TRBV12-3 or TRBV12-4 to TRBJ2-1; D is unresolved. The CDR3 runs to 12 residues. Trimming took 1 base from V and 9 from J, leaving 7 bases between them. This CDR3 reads CASSLGVGEQFF. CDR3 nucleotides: TGTGCCAGCAGTTTAGGGGTGGGTGAGCAGTTCTTC.

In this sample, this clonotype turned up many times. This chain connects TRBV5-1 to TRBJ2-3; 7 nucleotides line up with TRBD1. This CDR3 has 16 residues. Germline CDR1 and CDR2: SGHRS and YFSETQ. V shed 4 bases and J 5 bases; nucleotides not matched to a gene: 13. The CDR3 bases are TGCGCCAGCAGCCCAGAGGGGGCGGCCGATGGAGATACGCAGTATTTT. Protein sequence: CASSPEGAADGDTQYF.

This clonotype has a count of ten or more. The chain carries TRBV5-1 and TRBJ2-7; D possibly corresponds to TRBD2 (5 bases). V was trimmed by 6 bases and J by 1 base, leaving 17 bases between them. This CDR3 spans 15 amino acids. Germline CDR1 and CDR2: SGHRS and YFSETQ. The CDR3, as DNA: TGCGCCAGCAAGGTAGCGTCAGCTCCTTCCTACGAGCAGTACTTC. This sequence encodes CASKVASAPSYEQYF.

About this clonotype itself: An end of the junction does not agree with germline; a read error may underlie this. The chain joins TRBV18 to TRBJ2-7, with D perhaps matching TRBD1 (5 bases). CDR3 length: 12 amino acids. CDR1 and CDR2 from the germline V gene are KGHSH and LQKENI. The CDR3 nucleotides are TGTGCCAGCCCACCTCAGGGTATAGAGCAGTACTTC. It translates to CASPPQGIEQYF.

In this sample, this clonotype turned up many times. This CDR3 reads CSARDGRFNPNYGYTF. CDR3 sequence (DNA): TGCAGTGCTAGGGACGGTCGTTTTAACCCTAACTATGGCTACACCTTC. The chain uses TRBV20-1 and TRBJ1-2; D not certain. This CDR3 region has 16 residues. CDR1 and CDR2 from the germline V gene are DFQATT and SNEGSKA (reference sequence). Trimming stripped 3 bases from V and 0 bases from J, with 17 bases between.